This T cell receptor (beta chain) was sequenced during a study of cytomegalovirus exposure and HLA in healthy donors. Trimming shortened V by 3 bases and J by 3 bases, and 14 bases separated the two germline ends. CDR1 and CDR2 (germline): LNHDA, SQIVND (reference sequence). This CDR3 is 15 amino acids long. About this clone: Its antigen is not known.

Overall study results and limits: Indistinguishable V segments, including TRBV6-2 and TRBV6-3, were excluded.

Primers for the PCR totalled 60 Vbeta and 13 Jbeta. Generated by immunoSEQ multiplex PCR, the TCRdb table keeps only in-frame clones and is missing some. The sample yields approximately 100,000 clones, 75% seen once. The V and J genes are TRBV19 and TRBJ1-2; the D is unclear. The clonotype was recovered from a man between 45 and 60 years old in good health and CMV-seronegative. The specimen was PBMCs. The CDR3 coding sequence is TGTGCCAGTAGTATGCGCGTCGAGGGCGACTATGGCTACACCTTC. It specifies CASSMRVEGDYGYTF.